A selection of T cell receptor beta chains follows, all from one sample in a study of control samples from healthy donors and cancer patients. TCRdb's table, derived via immunoSEQ multiplex PCR, lists solely in-frame clones and lacks some. The data hold 110,000 to 150,000 clones, with approximately 88% observed a single time. The sequenced sample consisted of blood. The receptors here all came from a man between 25 and 39 years old in good health. Both conserved end residues are part of each CDR3. D genes are given only for firm matches. Clone size is given for some rows only: seen once, a few or many times, or a class if the clone is expanded.

v_call	clone_size	d_call	j_call	cdr3_length	cdr3_nt	cdr3_aa
TRBV29-1	.	TRBD1	TRBJ2-7	13	TGCAGCGTTGCGGGACAGCGCCTCTACGAGCAGTACTTC	CSVAGQRLYEQYF
TRBV5-4	few	TRBD1	TRBJ1-1	16	TGTGCCAGCAGCTTGGATGCAGGGGGTAGGAACACTGAAGCTTTCTTT	CASSLDAGGRNTEAFF
TRBV12-3/TRBV12-4	.	.	TRBJ1-5	13	TGTGCCACCCGGGGGACGGAGGGTCAGCCCCAGCATTTT	CATRGTEGQPQHF
TRBV11-2	once	.	TRBJ1-3	14	TGTGCCAGCAGTCAGACAGGCTCTGGAAACACCATATATTTT	CASSQTGSGNTIYF
TRBV11-3	.	.	TRBJ2-2	13	TGTGCCAGCAGCCTCTTTTCATCCGGGGAGCTGTTTTTT	CASSLFSSGELFF
TRBV9	once	.	TRBJ2-7	15	TGTGCCAGCAGCGCCGGACCGTCCGGTAGCTACGAGCAGTACTTC	CASSAGPSGSYEQYF
TRBV7-3	.	.	TRBJ2-1	16	TGTGCCAGCAGCCCAAATCCAGCGAGCTCCTACAATGAGCAGTTCTTC	CASSPNPASSYNEQFF
TRBV5-4	.	.	TRBJ1-6	14	TGTGCCAGCAGCTCGACAGCCCGGAATTCACCCCTCCACTTT	CASSSTARNSPLHF
TRBV13	.	.	TRBJ2-5	14	TGTGCCAGCAGCTTACAGGGTCTACAAGAGACCCAGTACTTC	CASSLQGLQETQYF
TRBV21-1	.	.	TRBJ2-2	14	TGTGCCAACAAAAAGGGGTTATACACCGGGGAGCTGTTTTTT	CANKKGLYTGELFF
TRBV7-3	.	.	TRBJ2-7	14	TGTGCCAGCAGCCGAGACAGCGCTTCCTACGAGCAGTACTTC	CASSRDSASYEQYF
TRBV24-1	.	.	TRBJ2-1	17	TGTGCCGACGGAACCGGGCCGCGGCTCTGCTCCTACAATGAGCAGTTCTTC	CADGTGPRLCSYNEQFF
TRBV7-2	.	.	TRBJ1-2	15	TGTGCCAGCAGCATCTTGAGAGGAGGTGGCTATGGCTACACCTTC	CASSILRGGGYGYTF
TRBV6-5	.	.	TRBJ1-6	13	TGTGCCACCTCAGGGGTGACGGATTCACCCCTCCACTTT	CATSGVTDSPLHF
TRBV5-1	.	TRBD1	TRBJ2-1	16	TGCGCCAGCAGCTTGGGTCGACAGGGGGCTACTGATGAGCAGTTCTTC	CASSLGRQGATDEQFF
TRBV5-1	.	TRBD2	TRBJ2-5	14	TGCGCCAGCATCCCTGGGGGGGGCCAAGAGACCCAGTACTTC	CASIPGGGQETQYF
TRBV19	.	.	TRBJ2-7	16	TGTGCCAGTAGTATAGGTTTGGCAGACATCTCCTACGAGCAGTACTTC	CASSIGLADISYEQYF
TRBV7-2	.	.	TRBJ2-7	16	TGTGCCAGCAGCTTAGCGACAGACCATGGGATGTACGAGCAGTACTTC	CASSLATDHGMYEQYF
TRBV3-1/TRBV3-2	.	TRBD1	TRBJ1-6	13	TGTGCCAGTTCACAGGGGGCGACTTCACCCCTCCACTTT	CASSQGATSPLHF
TRBV7-9	.	.	TRBJ1-5	14	TGTGCCAGCAGTTGGTCCAATAGCAATCAGCCCCAGCATTTT	CASSWSNSNQPQHF
TRBV7-2	.	.	TRBJ2-7	12	TGTGCCAGCAGGGCTACAGGGAGCCGAGTGTACTTC	CASRATGSRVYF
TRBV6-5	.	.	TRBJ2-3	15	TGTGCCAGCAGTCCACTCTCCCCAACGGAAGATACGCAGTATTTT	CASSPLSPTEDTQYF
TRBV28	.	TRBD1	TRBJ1-6	14	TGTGCCAGCAGATACAGGGGGGAAAATTCACCCCTCCACTTT	CASRYRGENSPLHF
TRBV7-2	.	.	TRBJ1-1	15	TGTGCCAGCAGCTTACGGGGGAGAAGGAACACTGAAGCTTTCTTT	CASSLRGRRNTEAFF
TRBV12-5	.	TRBD1	TRBJ2-2	18	TGTGCTAGTGGTTTGGTACTGACAGGACAGGGGGCGATCGGGGAGCTGTTTTTT	CASGLVLTGQGAIGELFF
TRBV2	.	.	TRBJ2-3	18	TGTGCCAGCAGTGAAGCGCTCCAGCTCGGCCCTCTGTTGGATACGCAGTATTTT	CASSEALQLGPLLDTQYF
TRBV27	.	.	TRBJ2-5	13	TGTGCCAGCAGTAGACAGACCCAAGAGACCCAGTACTTC	CASSRQTQETQYF
TRBV4-2	.	TRBD2	TRBJ2-3	14	TGTGCCAGCAACCCTATCGGGGGGATTGATACGCAGTATTTT	CASNPIGGIDTQYF
TRBV6-1	.	.	TRBJ1-1	12	TGTGCCAGCAGTGAAGCTGTCGGTGAAGCTTTCTTT	CASSEAVGEAFF
TRBV4-3	.	.	TRBJ2-2	14	TGCGCCAGCAGCCAGCGAGCAGCCACCGGGGAGCTGTTTTTT	CASSQRAATGELFF
TRBV4-2	.	.	TRBJ1-6	14	TGTGCCAGCAGCCTCCAGGGAGATAATTCACCCCTCCACTTT	CASSLQGDNSPLHF
TRBV21-1	.	.	TRBJ1-1	12	TGTGCCAGCAGCAAAGGTGGGTCACGCGCTTTCTTT	CASSKGGSRAFF
TRBV7-9	.	.	TRBJ1-4	15	TGTGCCAGCAGCCGATCCCAGGGAATTAGTGAAAAACTGTTTTTT	CASSRSQGISEKLFF
TRBV7-2	.	.	TRBJ2-1	14	TGTGCCAGCAGCTCCTTATCCTTAGGCAATGAGCAGTTCTTC	CASSSLSLGNEQFF
TRBV4-3	.	.	TRBJ2-7	14	TGCGCCAGCAGCCAGGGAGGACTGGTGAGGGAGCAGTACTTC	CASSQGGLVREQYF
TRBV11-2	.	.	TRBJ2-5	12	TGTGCCAGCAGCTTAGATAGGCAGACCCAGTACTTC	CASSLDRQTQYF
TRBV19	.	.	TRBJ1-2	13	TGTGCCAGTAGTACAAGCCCCCCTGGGGGCAGCACCTTC	CASSTSPPGGSTF
TRBV19	.	TRBD2	TRBJ2-3	14	TGTGCCAGTAGTATCAGCGGGAGGACAGATACGCAGTATTTT	CASSISGRTDTQYF
TRBV12-5	.	TRBD1	TRBJ1-1	19	TGTGCTAGTGGTTTGAGCCCGACAGGGGCGATTGGGGTGAACACTGAAGCTTTCTTT	CASGLSPTGAIGVNTEAFF
TRBV4-1	.	.	TRBJ1-3	15	TGCGCCAGCAGCCAAGATTATGGGCATGGAAACACCATATATTTT	CASSQDYGHGNTIYF
TRBV29-1	.	TRBD1	TRBJ2-1	13	TGCAGCGTTGTCGGAGGACAGGGACAGCGAAGAATCTTC	CSVVGGQGQRRIF
TRBV5-1	.	.	TRBJ1-2	16	TGCGCCAGCAGCTTGGAAGGCTGGAGGGGAGACTATGGCTACACCTTC	CASSLEGWRGDYGYTF
TRBV24-1	.	TRBD1	TRBJ2-3	14	TGTGCCACCAGTGGACAGGGTACGGTGGATACGCAGTATTTT	CATSGQGTVDTQYF
TRBV7-3	.	.	TRBJ2-5	16	TGTGCCAGCAGACTGGGGGCTCGCGGGGGCCGGGAGACCCAGTACTTC	CASRLGARGGRETQYF
TRBV12-3/TRBV12-4	few	.	TRBJ1-3	13	TGTGCCAGCCAAGGGAACGCTGGAAACACCATATATTTT	CASQGNAGNTIYF
TRBV5-8	.	TRBD2	TRBJ2-1	15	TGTGCCAGCATCCTCAATAGCGGGGGGAGGAATGAGCAGTTCTTC	CASILNSGGRNEQFF
TRBV4-3	.	.	TRBJ1-6	16	TGCGCCAGCAGCCAAGAATTCCATCAAACCGGTTCACCCCTCCACTTT	CASSQEFHQTGSPLHF
TRBV9	.	.	TRBJ2-2	16	TGTGCCAGCAGCGTAGCCTTTCGGTCAAACACCGGGGAGCTGTTTTTT	CASSVAFRSNTGELFF
TRBV25-1	.	.	TRBJ2-7	12	TGTGCCACACAAGACAGTTTTTACGAGCAGTACTTC	CATQDSFYEQYF
TRBV2	.	.	TRBJ2-7	14	TGTGCCAGCACCAGAGCGGGCCCTTTGGTCGAGCAGTACTTC	CASTRAGPLVEQYF
TRBV24-1	.	.	TRBJ2-5	13	TGTGCCACCAGTGGTGGGGCGCAGGAGACCCAGTACTTC	CATSGGAQETQYF
TRBV9	.	TRBD2	TRBJ2-5	17	TGTGCCAGCAGCGTAGGGAAGCGGGGGATCTTCCAAGAGACCCAGTACTTC	CASSVGKRGIFQETQYF
TRBV19	once	TRBD2	TRBJ2-7	14	TGTGCCAGTAGCATTCGACTAGCCCCCCACGAGCAGTACTTC	CASSIRLAPHEQYF
TRBV5-5	.	.	TRBJ2-5	14	TGTGCCAGCAGCCTCCCGACAGTCCAAGAGACCCAGTACTTC	CASSLPTVQETQYF
TRBV5-8	.	TRBD1	TRBJ1-6	16	TGTGCCAGCAGCACAAGGGACAGGGGGCTGGGATCACCCCTCCACTTT	CASSTRDRGLGSPLHF
TRBV6-2/TRBV6-3	.	.	TRBJ1-3	17	TGTGCCAGCAGCTTCCCCCCGGGGGACACCCAAGGAAACACCATATATTTT	CASSFPPGDTQGNTIYF
TRBV5-1	few	.	TRBJ2-3	12	TGCGCCAGCAGCCATAAGACGGATACGCAGTATTTT	CASSHKTDTQYF